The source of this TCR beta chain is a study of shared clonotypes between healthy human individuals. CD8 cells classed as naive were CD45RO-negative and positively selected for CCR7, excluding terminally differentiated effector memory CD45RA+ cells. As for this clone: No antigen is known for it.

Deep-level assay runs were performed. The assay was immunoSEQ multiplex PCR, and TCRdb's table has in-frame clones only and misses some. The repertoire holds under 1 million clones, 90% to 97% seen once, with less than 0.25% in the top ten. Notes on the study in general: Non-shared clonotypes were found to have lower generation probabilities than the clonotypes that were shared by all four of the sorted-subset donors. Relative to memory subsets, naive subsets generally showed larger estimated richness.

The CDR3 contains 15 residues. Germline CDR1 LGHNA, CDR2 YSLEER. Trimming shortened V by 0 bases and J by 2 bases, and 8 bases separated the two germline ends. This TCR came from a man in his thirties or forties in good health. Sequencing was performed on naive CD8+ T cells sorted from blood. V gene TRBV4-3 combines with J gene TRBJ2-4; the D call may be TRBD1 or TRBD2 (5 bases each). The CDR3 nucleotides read TGCGCCAGCAGCCAAGATCGGGGACCCAAAAACATTCAGTACTTC. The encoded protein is CASSQDRGPKNIQYF.